This TCR beta chain was identified in a study of cytomegalovirus exposure and HLA in healthy donors. A multiplex PCR was run with 60 Vbeta primers and 13 Jbeta primers. Clones were sequenced by immunoSEQ multiplex PCR, and TCRdb holds only the in-frame ones, with some missing. Of about 130,000 clones in the sample, 77% were seen once. With V trimmed by 0 bases and J by 4 bases, 6 bases remained unmatched. Germline CDR1 is MNHNS and CDR2 is SASEGT. The CDR3 extends over 16 amino acids. The sample comprised PBMCs. The sequence came from a man aged 30-40 years in good health and CMV-seronegative. The V gene is TRBV6-1, the J gene TRBJ2-7; TRBD1 agrees at 10 bases. The CDR3 here is CASSEAIGTGAYEQYF. CDR3 bases: TGTGCCAGCAGTGAAGCAATAGGGACAGGGGCGTACGAGCAGTACTTC.